Listed below are T cell receptor beta chains from one sample, sequenced in a study of T cells expressing NK-cell markers. TCRdb derives one entry per CDR3 protein from the 5' RACE reads, leaving out DNA. The sample's table shows roughly 3,000 distinct CDR3 sequences. Sequencing was done on a sample of blood T cells: a sorted CD56 or NKG2C T cell subset, CD4+ or CD8+ T cells, or bulk PBMC T cells (not recorded which). These receptors originate from a woman between 18 and 29 years old in good health. Each CDR3 is given with its conserved first and last residue. Expanded clones get a size class; other rows say once, few or many, or leave the size out.

clone_size j_call v_call cdr3_aa
. TRBJ2-5 TRBV4-2 CASSQEFQDRGRETQYF
medium-sized TRBJ2-3 TRBV6-4 CASSGQGGTDTQYF
. TRBJ2-7 TRBV4-2 CASSQEGPGQGGYEQYF
. TRBJ2-2 TRBV20-1 CSARESGDTGELFF
. TRBJ1-1 TRBV20-1 CSAPGQGTVTEAFF
. TRBJ2-7 TRBV6-1 CASSEAEQGPDEQYF
medium-sized TRBJ1-6 TRBV3-1 CASTLTGKDSPLHF
. TRBJ2-3 TRBV9 CASSGGVLAGDPDTQYF
. TRBJ2-1 TRBV5-1 CASSWLAGGYNEQFF
. TRBJ2-7 TRBV19 CANRTNPKTYEQYF
large TRBJ2-2 TRBV6-4 CASSEGDTGELFF
. TRBJ2-3 TRBV4-1 CASSQSFGGSTDTQYF
. TRBJ2-1 TRBV7-9 CASRTSGRLLNEQFF
. TRBJ2-1 TRBV7-6 CASKGPSFYNEQFF
medium-sized TRBJ2-7 TRBV10-3 CAISDSSYEQYF
. TRBJ1-6 TRBV25-1 CASRGMTAESSPLHF
. TRBJ2-7 TRBV20-1 CSARTIAGDSYEQYF